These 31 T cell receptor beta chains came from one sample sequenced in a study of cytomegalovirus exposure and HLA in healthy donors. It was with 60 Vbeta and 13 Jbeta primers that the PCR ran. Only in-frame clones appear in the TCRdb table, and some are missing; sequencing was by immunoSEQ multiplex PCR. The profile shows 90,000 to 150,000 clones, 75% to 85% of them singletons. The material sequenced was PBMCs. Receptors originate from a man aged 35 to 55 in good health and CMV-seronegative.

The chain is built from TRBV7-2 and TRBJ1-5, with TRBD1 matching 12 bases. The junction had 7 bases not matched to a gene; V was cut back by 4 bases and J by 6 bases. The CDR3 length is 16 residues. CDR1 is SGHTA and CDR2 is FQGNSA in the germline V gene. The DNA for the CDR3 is TGTGCCAGCAGCTACGGGACAGGGGGCTATGTTCAGCCCCAGCATTTT. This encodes CASSYGTGGYVQPQHF.

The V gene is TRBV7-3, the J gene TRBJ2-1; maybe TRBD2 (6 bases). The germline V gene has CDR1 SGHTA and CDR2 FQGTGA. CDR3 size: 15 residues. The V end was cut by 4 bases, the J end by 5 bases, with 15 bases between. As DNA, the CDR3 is TGTGCCAGCAGCTCTTTAGCGGCCCCTCACAATGAGCAGTTCTTC. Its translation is CASSSLAAPHNEQFF.

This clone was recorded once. CDR3 sequence (DNA): TGTGCCAGCAGAGGACAGGGGGGGGAGACTGAAGCTTTCTTT. Protein: CASRGQGGETEAFF. The chain employs TRBV6-1 and TRBJ1-1; the match to TRBD1 covers 10 bases. Germline CDR1 MNHNS, CDR2 SASEGT. The CDR3 extends over 14 amino acids. V lost 6 bases to trimming and J lost 5 bases; unmatched junction nucleotides: 6.

The CDR3 DNA reads TGTGCCAGCAGCTTGATACGACAGGGACGCACAGATACGCAGTATTTT. Translating gives CASSLIRQGRTDTQYF. The V gene is TRBV7-9, the J gene TRBJ2-3, with 7 bases identical to TRBD1. This CDR3 comprises 16 residues. Germline lookup yields CDR1 SEHNR and CDR2 FQNEAQ (reference sequence). Unmatched junction bases numbered 7, after V lost 3 bases and J lost 1 base. The whole variable domain, filled in from reference TRBV7-9 and TRBJ2-3, reads DTGVSQNPRHKITKRGQNVTFRCDPISEHNRLYWYRQTLGQGPEFLTYFQNEAQLEKSRLLSDRFSAERPKGSFSTLEIQRTEQGDSAMYLCASSLIRQGRTDTQYFGPGTRLTVL.

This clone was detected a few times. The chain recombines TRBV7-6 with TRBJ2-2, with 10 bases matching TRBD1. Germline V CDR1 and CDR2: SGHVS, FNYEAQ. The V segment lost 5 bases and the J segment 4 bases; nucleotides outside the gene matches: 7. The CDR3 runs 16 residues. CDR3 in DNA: TGTGCCAGCAGCACACGGACAGGGGGAAGCACCGGGGAGCTGTTTTTT. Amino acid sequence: CASSTRTGGSTGELFF.

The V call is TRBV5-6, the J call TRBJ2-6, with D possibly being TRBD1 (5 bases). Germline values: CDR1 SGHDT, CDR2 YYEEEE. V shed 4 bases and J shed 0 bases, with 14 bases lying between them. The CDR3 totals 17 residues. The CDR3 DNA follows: TGTGCCAGCAGCAAGTGGGGCCCGTACTCTGGGGCCAACGTCCTGACTTTC. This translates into CASSKWGPYSGANVLTF.

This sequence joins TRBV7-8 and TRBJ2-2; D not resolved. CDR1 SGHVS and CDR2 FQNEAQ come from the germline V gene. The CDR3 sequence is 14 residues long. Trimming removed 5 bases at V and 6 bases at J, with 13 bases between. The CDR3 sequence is CASSDQDNSGELFF. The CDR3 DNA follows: TGTGCCAGCAGCGACCAAGACAATTCCGGGGAGCTGTTTTTT.

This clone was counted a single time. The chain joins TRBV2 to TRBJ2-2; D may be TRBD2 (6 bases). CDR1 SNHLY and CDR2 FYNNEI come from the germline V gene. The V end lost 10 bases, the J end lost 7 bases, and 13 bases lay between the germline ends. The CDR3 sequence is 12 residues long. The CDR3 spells CATGGVGGELFF. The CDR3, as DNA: TGTGCCACCGGCGGGGTTGGCGGGGAGCTGTTTTTT.

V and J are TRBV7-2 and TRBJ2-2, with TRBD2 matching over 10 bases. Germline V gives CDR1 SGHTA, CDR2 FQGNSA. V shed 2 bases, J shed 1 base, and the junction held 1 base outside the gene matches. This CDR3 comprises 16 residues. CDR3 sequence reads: CASSLRLAGNTGELFF. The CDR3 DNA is TGTGCCAGCAGCTTAAGACTAGCGGGGAACACCGGGGAGCTGTTTTTT.

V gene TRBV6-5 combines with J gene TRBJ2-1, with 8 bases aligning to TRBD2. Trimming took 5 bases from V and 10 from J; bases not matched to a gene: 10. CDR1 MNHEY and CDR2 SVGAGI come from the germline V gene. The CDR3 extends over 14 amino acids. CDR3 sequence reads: CASSKGLAGREQFF. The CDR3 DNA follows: TGTGCCAGCAGTAAAGGACTAGCCGGACGGGAGCAGTTCTTC.

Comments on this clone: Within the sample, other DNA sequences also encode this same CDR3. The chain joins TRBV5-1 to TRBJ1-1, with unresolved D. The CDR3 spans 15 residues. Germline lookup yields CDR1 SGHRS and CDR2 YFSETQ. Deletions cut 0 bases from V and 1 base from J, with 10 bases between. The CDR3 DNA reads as TGCGCCAGCAGCTTGGCAGGTGTCGGGAACACTGAAGCTTTCTTT. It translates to CASSLAGVGNTEAFF.

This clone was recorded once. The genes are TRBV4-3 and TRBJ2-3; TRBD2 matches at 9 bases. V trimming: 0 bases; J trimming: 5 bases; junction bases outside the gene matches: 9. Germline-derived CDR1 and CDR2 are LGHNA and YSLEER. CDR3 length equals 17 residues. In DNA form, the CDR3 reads TGCGCCAGCAGCCAAGACCGAGCGGGGGGACTTATAGATACGCAGTATTTT. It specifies CASSQDRAGGLIDTQYF.

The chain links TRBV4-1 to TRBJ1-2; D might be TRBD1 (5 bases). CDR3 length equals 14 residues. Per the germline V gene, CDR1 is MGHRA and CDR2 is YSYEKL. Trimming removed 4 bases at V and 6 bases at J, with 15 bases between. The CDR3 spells CASSPAGTPNGYTF. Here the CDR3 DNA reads TGCGCCAGCAGCCCCGCGGGGACTCCAAATGGCTACACCTTC.

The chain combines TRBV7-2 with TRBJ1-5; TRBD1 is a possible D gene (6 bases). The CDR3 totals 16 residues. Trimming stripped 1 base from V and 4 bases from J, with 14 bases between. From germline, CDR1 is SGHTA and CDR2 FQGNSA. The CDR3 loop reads CASSLGGTGMNQPQHF. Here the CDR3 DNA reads TGTGCCAGCAGCTTAGGGGGCACAGGGATGAATCAGCCCCAGCATTTT.

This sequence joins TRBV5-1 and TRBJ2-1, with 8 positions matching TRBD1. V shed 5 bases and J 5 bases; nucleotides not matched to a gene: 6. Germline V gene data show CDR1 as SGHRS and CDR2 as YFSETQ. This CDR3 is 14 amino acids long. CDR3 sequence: CASSFWDRNNEQFF. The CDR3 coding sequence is TGCGCCAGCAGTTTCTGGGACAGGAACAATGAGCAGTTCTTC.

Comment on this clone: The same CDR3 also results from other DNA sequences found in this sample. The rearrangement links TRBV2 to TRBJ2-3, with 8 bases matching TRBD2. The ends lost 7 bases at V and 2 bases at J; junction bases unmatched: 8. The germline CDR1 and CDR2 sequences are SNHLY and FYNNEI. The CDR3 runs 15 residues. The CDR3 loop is CASTRRGGTTDTQYF. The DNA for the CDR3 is TGTGCCAGCACCCGCCGCGGGGGGACCACAGATACGCAGTATTTT. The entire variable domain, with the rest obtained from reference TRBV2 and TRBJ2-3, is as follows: EPEVTQTPSHQVTQMGQEVILRCVPISNHLYFYWYRQILGQKVEFLVSFYNNEISEKSEIFDDQFSVERPDGSNFTLKIRSTKLEDSAMYFCASTRRGGTTDTQYFGPGTRLTVL.

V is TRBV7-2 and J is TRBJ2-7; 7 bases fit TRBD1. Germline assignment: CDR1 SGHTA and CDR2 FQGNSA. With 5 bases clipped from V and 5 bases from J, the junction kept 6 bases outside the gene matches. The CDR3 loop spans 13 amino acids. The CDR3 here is CASSPGQNHEQYF. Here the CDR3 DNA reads TGTGCCAGCAGCCCGGGACAGAACCACGAGCAGTACTTC.

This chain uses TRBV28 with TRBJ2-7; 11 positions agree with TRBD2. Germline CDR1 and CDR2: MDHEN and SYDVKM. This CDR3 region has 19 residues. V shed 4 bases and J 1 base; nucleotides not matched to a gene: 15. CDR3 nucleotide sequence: TGTGCCAGCAGTTCGCGAACCTCTAGGTCTAGCGGGAGGTCCTACGAGCAGTACTTC. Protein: CASSSRTSRSSGRSYEQYF.

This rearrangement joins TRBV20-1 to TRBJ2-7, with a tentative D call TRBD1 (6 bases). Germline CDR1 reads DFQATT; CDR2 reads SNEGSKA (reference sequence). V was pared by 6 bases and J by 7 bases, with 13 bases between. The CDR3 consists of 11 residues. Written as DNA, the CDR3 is TGCAGTGCCACAGGGTGGGGTGAGCAGTACTTC. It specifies CSATGWGEQYF.

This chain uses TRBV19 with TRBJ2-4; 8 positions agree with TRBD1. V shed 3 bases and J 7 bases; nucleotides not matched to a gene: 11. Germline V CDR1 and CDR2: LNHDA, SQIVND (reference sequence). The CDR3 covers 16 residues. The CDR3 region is CASSMPTGQARNIQYF. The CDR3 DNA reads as TGTGCCAGTAGTATGCCTACGGGACAGGCCAGGAACATTCAGTACTTC.

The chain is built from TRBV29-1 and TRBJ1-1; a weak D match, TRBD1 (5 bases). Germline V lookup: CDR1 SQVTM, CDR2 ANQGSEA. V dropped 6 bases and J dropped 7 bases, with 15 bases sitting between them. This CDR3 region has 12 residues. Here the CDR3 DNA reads TGCAGCGTGTCACCTCAGGGTAATGAAGCTTTCTTT. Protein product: CSVSPQGNEAFF.

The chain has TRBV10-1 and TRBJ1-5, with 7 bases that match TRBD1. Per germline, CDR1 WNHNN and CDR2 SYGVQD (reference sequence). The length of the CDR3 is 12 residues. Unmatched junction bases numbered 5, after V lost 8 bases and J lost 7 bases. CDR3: CASATGRQPQHF. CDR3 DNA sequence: TGCGCCAGCGCGACAGGGCGGCAGCCCCAGCATTTT.

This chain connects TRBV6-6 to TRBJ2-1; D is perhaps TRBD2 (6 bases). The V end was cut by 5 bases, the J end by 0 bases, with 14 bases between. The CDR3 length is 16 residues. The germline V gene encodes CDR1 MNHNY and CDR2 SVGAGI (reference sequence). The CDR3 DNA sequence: TGTGCCAGCAGTAGGGGACTCCGACGCTCCTACAATGAGCAGTTCTTC. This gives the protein CASSRGLRRSYNEQFF.

The CDR3 here is CASSISTGGNSPLHF. The CDR3 DNA follows: TGTGCCAGTAGTATATCGACAGGGGGCAATTCACCCCTCCACTTT. The chain couples TRBV19 to TRBJ1-6; 10 nucleotides line up with TRBD1. V trimming: 2 bases; J trimming: 7 bases; junction bases outside the gene matches: 2. In germline, CDR1 is LNHDA, CDR2 SQIVND (reference sequence). CDR3 length: 15 amino acids.

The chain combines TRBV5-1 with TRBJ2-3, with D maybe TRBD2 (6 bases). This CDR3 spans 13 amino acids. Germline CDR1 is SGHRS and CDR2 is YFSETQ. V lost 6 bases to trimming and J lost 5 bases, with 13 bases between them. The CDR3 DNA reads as TGCGCCAGCAACCTGGGGGGAGGAGATACGCAGTATTTT. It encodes CASNLGGGDTQYF.

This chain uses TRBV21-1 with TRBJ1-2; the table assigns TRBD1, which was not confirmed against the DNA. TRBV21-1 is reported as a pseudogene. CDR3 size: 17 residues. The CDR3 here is CASSKVLGGPGVFGYTF. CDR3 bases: TGTGCCAGCAGCAAAGTCTTAGGGGGACCCGGAGTATTTGGCTACACCTTC.

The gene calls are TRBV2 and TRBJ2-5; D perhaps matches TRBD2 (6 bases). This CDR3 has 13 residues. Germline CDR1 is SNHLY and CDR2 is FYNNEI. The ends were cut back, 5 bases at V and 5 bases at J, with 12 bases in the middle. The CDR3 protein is CASSRDSAETQYF. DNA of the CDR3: TGTGCCAGCAGTAGGGACTCGGCGGAGACCCAGTACTTC.

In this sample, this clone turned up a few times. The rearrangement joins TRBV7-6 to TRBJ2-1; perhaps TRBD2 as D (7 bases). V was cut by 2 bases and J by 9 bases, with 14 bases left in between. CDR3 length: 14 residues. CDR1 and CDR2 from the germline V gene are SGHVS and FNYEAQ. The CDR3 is CASSLNGGLSEQFF. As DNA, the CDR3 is TGTGCCAGCAGCTTAAACGGGGGGCTGAGTGAGCAGTTCTTC.

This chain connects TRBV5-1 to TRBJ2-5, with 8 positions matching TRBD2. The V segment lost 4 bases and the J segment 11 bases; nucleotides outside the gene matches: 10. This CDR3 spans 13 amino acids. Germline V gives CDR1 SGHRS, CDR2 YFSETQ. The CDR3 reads CASSLGGGREQYF. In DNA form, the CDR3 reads TGCGCCAGCAGCCTCGGGGGGGGCCGGGAGCAGTACTTC.

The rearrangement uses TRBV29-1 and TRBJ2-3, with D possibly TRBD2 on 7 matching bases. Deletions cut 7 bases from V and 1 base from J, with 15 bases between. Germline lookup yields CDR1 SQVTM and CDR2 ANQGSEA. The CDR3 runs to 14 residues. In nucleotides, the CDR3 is TGCAGCGCCGAGCGGGACACTGGCACAGATACGCAGTATTTT. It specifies CSAERDTGTDTQYF.

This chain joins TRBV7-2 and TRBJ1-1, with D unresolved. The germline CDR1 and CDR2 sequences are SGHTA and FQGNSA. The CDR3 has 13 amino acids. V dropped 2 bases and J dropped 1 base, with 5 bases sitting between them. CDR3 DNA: TGTGCCAGCAGCTTAAACAAGAACACTGAAGCTTTCTTT. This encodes CASSLNKNTEAFF.